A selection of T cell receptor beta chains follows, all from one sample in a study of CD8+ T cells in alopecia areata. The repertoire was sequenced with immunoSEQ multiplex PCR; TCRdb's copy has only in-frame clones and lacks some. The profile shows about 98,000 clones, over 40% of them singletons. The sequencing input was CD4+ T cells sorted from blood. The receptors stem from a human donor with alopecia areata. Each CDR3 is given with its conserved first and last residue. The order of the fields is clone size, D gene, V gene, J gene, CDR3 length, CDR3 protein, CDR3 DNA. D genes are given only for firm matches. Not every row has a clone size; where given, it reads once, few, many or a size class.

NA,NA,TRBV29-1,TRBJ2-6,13,CSAGSSGANVLTF,TGCAGCGCGGGGAGTTCTGGGGCCAACGTCCTGACTTTC
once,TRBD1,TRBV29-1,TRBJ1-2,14,CSVAQGARNYGYTF,TGCAGCGTTGCCCAGGGGGCGCGTAACTATGGCTACACCTTC
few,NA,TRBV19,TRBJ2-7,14,CATKGLSSSYEQYF,TGTGCCACCAAGGGACTCTCGAGTTCCTACGAGCAGTACTTC
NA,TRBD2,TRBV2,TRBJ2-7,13,CASSGELATEQYF,TGTGCCAGCAGCGGGGAACTAGCGACCGAGCAGTACTTC
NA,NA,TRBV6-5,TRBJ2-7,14,CASSYSTGTYEQYF,TGTGCCAGCAGTTACTCGACAGGTACCTACGAGCAGTACTTC
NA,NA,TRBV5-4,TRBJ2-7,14,CASSIQGGPAEQYF,TGTGCCAGCAGTATACAGGGAGGACCAGCCGAGCAGTACTTC
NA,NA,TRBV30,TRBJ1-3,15,CAWSLGLASGNTIYF,TGTGCCTGGAGTTTAGGACTGGCATCTGGAAACACCATATATTTT
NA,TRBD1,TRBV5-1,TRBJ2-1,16,CASSLGAGGSYNEQFF,TGCGCCAGCAGCTTGGGGGCAGGGGGCTCCTACAATGAGCAGTTCTTC
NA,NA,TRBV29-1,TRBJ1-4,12,CSVEQEGEKLFF,TGCAGCGTTGAGCAGGAGGGGGAAAAACTGTTTTTT
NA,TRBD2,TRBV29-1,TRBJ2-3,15,CSVERVAGGTDTQYF,TGCAGCGTTGAAAGAGTAGCGGGAGGGACAGATACGCAGTATTTT
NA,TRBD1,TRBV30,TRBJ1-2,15,CAWSVRGTGVYGYTF,TGTGCCTGGAGTGTACGGGGGACAGGGGTGTATGGCTACACCTTC
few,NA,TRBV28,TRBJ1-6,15,CASRRGLAYNSPLHF,TGTGCCAGCAGGCGGGGCCTAGCCTATAATTCACCCCTCCACTTT
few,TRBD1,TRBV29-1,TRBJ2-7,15,CSAKRWGQDSYEQYF,TGCAGCGCCAAAAGGTGGGGACAGGATTCCTACGAGCAGTACTTC
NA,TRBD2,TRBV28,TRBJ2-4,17,CASSRGERERRGNIQYF,TGTGCCAGCAGCCGGGGTGAGCGGGAGCGTCGGGGGAACATTCAGTACTTC
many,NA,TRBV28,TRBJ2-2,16,CASSFLRRTFSGELFF,TGTGCCAGCAGTTTCCTAAGGCGCACCTTTTCCGGGGAGCTGTTTTTT
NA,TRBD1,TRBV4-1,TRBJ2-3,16,CASSQPMTGGNNTQYF,TGCGCCAGCAGCCAACCGATGACAGGGGGGAACAATACGCAGTATTTT
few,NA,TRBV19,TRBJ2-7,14,CASSIDSDRDEQYF,TGTGCCAGTAGTATAGATTCGGACCGGGACGAGCAGTACTTC
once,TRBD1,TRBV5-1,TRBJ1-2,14,CASSLVGTGHGYTF,TGCGCCAGCAGCTTGGTGGGGACAGGCCATGGCTACACCTTC
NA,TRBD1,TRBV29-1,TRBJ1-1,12,CSVDAGDRRAFF,TGCAGCGTCGACGCTGGGGACAGGAGGGCTTTCTTT
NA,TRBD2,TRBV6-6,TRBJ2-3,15,CASSSASGVRDTQYF,TGTGCCAGCAGTTCAGCTAGCGGGGTGAGGGATACGCAGTATTTT
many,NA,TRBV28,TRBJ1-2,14,CASSPPGGHYGYTF,TGTGCCAGCAGTCCACCGGGGGGTCACTATGGCTACACCTTC
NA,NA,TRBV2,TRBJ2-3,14,CASNWQPSTDTQYF,TGTGCCAGCAATTGGCAGCCTAGCACAGATACGCAGTATTTT
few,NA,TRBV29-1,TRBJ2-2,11,CSARSPGELFF,TGCAGCGCCAGGAGTCCCGGGGAGCTGTTTTTT
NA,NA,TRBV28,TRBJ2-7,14,CASSLWGGQRQQYF,TGTGCCAGCAGTTTATGGGGGGGCCAGAGGCAGCAGTACTTC
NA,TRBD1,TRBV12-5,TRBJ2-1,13,CASGRDSLNEQFF,TGTGCTAGTGGTCGGGACAGTTTAAATGAGCAGTTCTTC
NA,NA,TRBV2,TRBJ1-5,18,CASKSSLGGPKGPRPQHF,TGTGCCAGCAAGAGCAGCCTTGGCGGGCCAAAGGGCCCTCGGCCCCAGCATTTT
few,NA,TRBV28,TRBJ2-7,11,CASSGWREQYF,TGTGCCAGCAGTGGGTGGAGGGAGCAGTACTTC
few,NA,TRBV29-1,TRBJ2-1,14,CSVEGRARNNEQFF,TGCAGCGTTGAAGGGAGGGCCCGTAACAATGAGCAGTTCTTC
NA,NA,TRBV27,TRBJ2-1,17,CASRSFKSRLSYNEQFF,TGTGCCAGCCGCTCCTTCAAGTCCCGCTTAAGCTACAATGAGCAGTTCTTC
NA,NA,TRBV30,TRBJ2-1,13,CAWKKLSYNEQFF,TGTGCCTGGAAAAAGCTCTCCTACAATGAGCAGTTCTTC
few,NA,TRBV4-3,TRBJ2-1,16,CASSRQTGTFGNEQFF,TGCGCCAGCAGCCGACAAACCGGGACCTTCGGGAATGAGCAGTTCTTC
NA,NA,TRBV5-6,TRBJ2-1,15,CASSLWGGTYNEQFF,TGTGCCAGCAGCTTGTGGGGGGGCACCTACAATGAGCAGTTCTTC
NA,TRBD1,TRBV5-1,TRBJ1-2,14,CASSNSTGFYGYTF,TGCGCCAGCAGCAACTCGACAGGGTTCTATGGCTACACCTTC
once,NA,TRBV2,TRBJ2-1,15,CASSEDGQGYNEQFF,TGTGCCAGCAGCGAAGATGGACAAGGCTACAATGAGCAGTTCTTC
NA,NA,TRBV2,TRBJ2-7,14,CASNLGPSRFQQYF,TGTGCCAGCAACTTAGGACCCTCTCGTTTCCAGCAGTACTTC
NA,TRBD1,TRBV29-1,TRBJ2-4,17,CSVVPQTGVLSKNIQYF,TGCAGCGTTGTCCCTCAGACAGGGGTTTTGTCCAAAAACATTCAGTACTTC
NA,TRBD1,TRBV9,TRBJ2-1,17,CASSVGGSLGQANEQFF,TGTGCCAGCAGCGTAGGGGGAAGTCTAGGACAGGCCAATGAGCAGTTCTTC
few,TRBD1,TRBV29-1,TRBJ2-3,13,CSTDGTGADTQYF,TGCAGCACTGATGGGACAGGGGCAGATACGCAGTATTTT
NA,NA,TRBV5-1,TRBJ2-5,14,CASSSTGGSETQYF,TGCGCCAGCAGCTCGACAGGCGGGTCAGAGACCCAGTACTTC
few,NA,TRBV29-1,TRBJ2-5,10,CSVGGETQYF,TGCAGCGTTGGGGGTGAGACCCAGTACTTC
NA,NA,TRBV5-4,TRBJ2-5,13,CASGRDRGETQYF,TGTGCCAGCGGGCGGGACAGAGGGGAGACCCAGTACTTC
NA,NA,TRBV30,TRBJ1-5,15,CAWSAQRGGNQPQHF,TGTGCCTGGAGTGCTCAACGGGGTGGTAATCAGCCCCAGCATTTT
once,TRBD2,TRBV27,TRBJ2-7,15,CASSLVQRGNYEQYF,TGTGCCAGCAGTTTAGTCCAGCGGGGGAACTACGAGCAGTACTTC
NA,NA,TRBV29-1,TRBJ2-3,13,CSFGVQNTDTQYF,TGCAGCTTTGGAGTACAGAACACAGATACGCAGTATTTT
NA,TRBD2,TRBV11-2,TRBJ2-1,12,CASSAPGRGQFF,TGTGCCAGCAGCGCCCCAGGGAGGGGGCAGTTCTTC
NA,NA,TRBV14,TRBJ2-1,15,CASSQRLWGYNEQFF,TGTGCCAGCAGCCAACGACTCTGGGGCTACAATGAGCAGTTCTTC
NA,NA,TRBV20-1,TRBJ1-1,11,CSARGEQEAFF,TGCAGTGCTAGAGGAGAGCAGGAAGCTTTCTTT
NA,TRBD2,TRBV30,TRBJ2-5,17,CAWSAAGGRNSQETQYF,TGTGCCTGGAGTGCGGCGGGGGGGAGGAACAGCCAAGAGACCCAGTACTTC
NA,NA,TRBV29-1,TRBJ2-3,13,CSVDPDSTDTQYF,TGCAGCGTGGACCCAGATAGCACAGATACGCAGTATTTT
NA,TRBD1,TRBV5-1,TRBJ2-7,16,CASSLAPGQGHNEQYF,TGCGCCAGCAGCTTGGCCCCAGGACAGGGTCACAACGAGCAGTACTTC
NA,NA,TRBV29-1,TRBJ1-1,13,CSVVRLLSPGAFF,TGCAGCGTTGTCCGGCTTCTCTCACCTGGTGCTTTCTTT
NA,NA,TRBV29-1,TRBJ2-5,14,CSVETADYGETQYF,TGCAGCGTTGAAACGGCGGACTATGGGGAGACCCAGTACTTC
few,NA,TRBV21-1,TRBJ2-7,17,CASSKIRPLRDSYEQYF,TGTGCCAGCAGCAAAATCCGGCCACTGCGGGACTCCTACGAGCAGTACTTC